A selection of T cell receptor beta chains follows, all from one sample in a study of blood T cell repertoires in COVID-19. Measured with immunoSEQ multiplex PCR; TCRdb has only the in-frame clones, and not every one. The sample yields over 60,000 clones, roughly nine tenths seen once. The material sequenced was peripheral blood. Receptors were obtained from a woman aged 60-70 years with acute or convalescent COVID-19. CDR3s include the opening cysteine and the closing phenylalanine or tryptophan. The order of the fields is D gene, J gene, clone size, V gene, CDR3 DNA, CDR3 protein. D genes are given only for firm matches. Clone size is shown for a subset of rows, as once, few, many or a class of expanded clone.

D: TRBD1
J: TRBJ2-2
size: NA
V: TRBV6-6
DNA: TGTGCCACCAAACTTTCGGACAGGGAAGTGGAGCTGTTTTTT
CDR3: CATKLSDREVELFF

D: NA
J: TRBJ1-4
size: NA
V: TRBV4-1
DNA: TGCGCCAGCAGCCAAGATGTCAGGATTTCGGAAAAACTGTTTTTT
CDR3: CASSQDVRISEKLFF

D: NA
J: TRBJ2-3
size: NA
V: TRBV27
DNA: TGTGCCAGCACTACCGGGGGGCTTCGGGCAGATACGCAGTATTTT
CDR3: CASTTGGLRADTQYF

D: TRBD1
J: TRBJ1-1
size: NA
V: TRBV2
DNA: TGTGCCAGCGGCAGAAAGACAGGGGAAGGCACTGAAGCTTTCTTT
CDR3: CASGRKTGEGTEAFF

D: NA
J: TRBJ2-3
size: NA
V: TRBV19
DNA: TGTGCCAGTAGTATAAGCGGGCCCACAGATACGCAGTATTTT
CDR3: CASSISGPTDTQYF

D: NA
J: TRBJ2-1
size: NA
V: TRBV29-1
DNA: TGCAGCGTGGCCAGGGCCAATGAGCAGTTCTTC
CDR3: CSVARANEQFF

D: TRBD1
J: TRBJ2-5
size: few
V: TRBV6-1
DNA: TGTGCCAGCAGTGACGGGACAGGGGAAGAGACCCAGTACTTC
CDR3: CASSDGTGEETQYF

D: NA
J: TRBJ1-6
size: NA
V: TRBV30
DNA: TGTGCCTGGAGTGGCGGGGGCATTCCACAAACCCTCCACTTT
CDR3: CAWSGGGIPQTLHF

D: NA
J: TRBJ2-3
size: NA
V: TRBV7-3
DNA: TGTGCCAGCAGCTTAACCGCGGATACTAGCACAGATACGCAGTATTTT
CDR3: CASSLTADTSTDTQYF

D: NA
J: TRBJ2-2
size: NA
V: TRBV7-8
DNA: TGTGCCACCCACAGGGTGGCGAACACCGGGGAGCTGTTTTTT
CDR3: CATHRVANTGELFF

D: NA
J: TRBJ2-3
size: NA
V: TRBV5-4
DNA: TGTGCCAGCAGCTTAGCGCCGCGCGGGGATACGCAGTATTTT
CDR3: CASSLAPRGDTQYF

D: TRBD2
J: TRBJ2-3
size: once
V: TRBV29-1
DNA: TGCAGCGTTGAATCCCTAGCGGGGGCCCCATGGGCGGATACGCAGTATTTT
CDR3: CSVESLAGAPWADTQYF

D: NA
J: TRBJ1-6
size: NA
V: TRBV19
DNA: TGTGCCAGTAGTTACTATGGGGCTGAGGATTCACCCCTCCACTTT
CDR3: CASSYYGAEDSPLHF

D: TRBD1
J: TRBJ1-6
size: NA
V: TRBV5-6
DNA: TGTGCCAGCAGCAGAGGGACAGGAGAAATTGTCTATAATTCACCCCTCCACTTT
CDR3: CASSRGTGEIVYNSPLHF

D: NA
J: TRBJ1-1
size: NA
V: TRBV25-1
DNA: TGTGCCAGCAGTGGGCCGGGTCACGGAACTGAAGCTTTCTTT
CDR3: CASSGPGHGTEAFF

D: NA
J: TRBJ1-2
size: NA
V: TRBV3-1/TRBV3-2
DNA: TGTGCCAGCAGCCAAGTGTCGACAGAGAATGGCTACACCTTC
CDR3: CASSQVSTENGYTF

D: NA
J: TRBJ1-3
size: NA
V: TRBV6-1
DNA: TGTGCCAGCAGTGAATTAGGGGCAGGAAACACCATATATTTT
CDR3: CASSELGAGNTIYF

D: NA
J: TRBJ1-4
size: NA
V: TRBV5-6
DNA: TGTGCCAGCAGCCCTACAGGAACCGTTCGTGAAAAACTGTTTTTT
CDR3: CASSPTGTVREKLFF

D: TRBD2
J: TRBJ2-3
size: NA
V: TRBV19
DNA: TGTGCCAGTAGTAGCCGACTAGCGGGGGTCACAGATACGCAGTATTTT
CDR3: CASSSRLAGVTDTQYF

D: NA
J: TRBJ1-5
size: NA
V: TRBV7-8
DNA: TGTGCCAGCAGCTTAGAGGGGGGGGGTGGCAATCAGCCCCAGCATTTT
CDR3: CASSLEGGGGNQPQHF

D: TRBD1
J: TRBJ2-7
size: NA
V: TRBV5-1
DNA: TGCGCCAGCAGCGTGGGACAGGGGACGGGGGAGCAGTACTTC
CDR3: CASSVGQGTGEQYF

D: NA
J: TRBJ2-7
size: NA
V: TRBV4-1
DNA: TGCGCCAGCAGCGCGACAGGTAGGGGCTCCTACGAGCAGTACTTC
CDR3: CASSATGRGSYEQYF

D: TRBD1
J: TRBJ2-3
size: NA
V: TRBV2
DNA: TGTGCCAGCAGTGAAGACAGGGGGACCCCACTCACAGATACGCAGTATTTT
CDR3: CASSEDRGTPLTDTQYF

D: TRBD2
J: TRBJ2-3
size: NA
V: TRBV5-1
DNA: TGCGCCAGCAGCAAAGAATGGACTAGCGGGGGAGATACGCAGTATTTT
CDR3: CASSKEWTSGGDTQYF

D: NA
J: TRBJ2-2
size: NA
V: TRBV4-1
DNA: TGCGCCAGCAGCCAGGGGGGTTACACCGGGGAGCTGTTTTTT
CDR3: CASSQGGYTGELFF

D: TRBD2
J: TRBJ2-3
size: NA
V: TRBV10-3
DNA: TGTGCCATCAGTGAACGGACGGCGGGGGGGACGGATACGCAGTATTTT
CDR3: CAISERTAGGTDTQYF

D: NA
J: TRBJ2-6
size: NA
V: TRBV5-5
DNA: TGTGCCAGCAGCATGAACCCGGCGGGCGCCGGGGCCAACGTCCTGACTTTC
CDR3: CASSMNPAGAGANVLTF